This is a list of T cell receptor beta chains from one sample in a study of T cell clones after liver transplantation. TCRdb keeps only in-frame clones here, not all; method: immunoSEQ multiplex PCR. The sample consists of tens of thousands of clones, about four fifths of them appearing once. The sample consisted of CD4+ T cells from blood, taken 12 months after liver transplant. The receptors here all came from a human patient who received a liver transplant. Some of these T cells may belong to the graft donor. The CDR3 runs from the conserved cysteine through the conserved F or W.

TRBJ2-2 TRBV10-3 CAIMEGQLNTGELFF
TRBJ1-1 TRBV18 CASSPLKAEAFF
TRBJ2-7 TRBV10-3 CAISRPPSPDEQYF
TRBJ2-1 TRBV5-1 CASSAGGTTEGEQFF
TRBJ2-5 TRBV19 CASSITTGSETQYF
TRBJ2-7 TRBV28 CASSSPGRSYEQYF
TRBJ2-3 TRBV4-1 CASSQGLTSHTDTQYF
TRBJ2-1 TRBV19 CASSISREVPYNEQFF
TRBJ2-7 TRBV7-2 CASRSGLFGYEQYF
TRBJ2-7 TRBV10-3 CAIKELAGLGEQYF
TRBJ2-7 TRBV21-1 CASSRRHWTGGSYEQYF
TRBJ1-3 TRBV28 CASTVAGSGNTIYF
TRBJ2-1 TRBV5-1 CASSWAGSYNEQFF
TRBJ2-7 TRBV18 CASSPSLGELHEQYF
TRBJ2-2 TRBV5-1 CASSLKSGSLNTGELFF
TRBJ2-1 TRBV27 CASSFPGQGINEQFF
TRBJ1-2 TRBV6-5 CASSYQARGANYGYTF
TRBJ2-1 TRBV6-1 CASSIPGLAGNEQFF
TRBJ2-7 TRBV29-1 CSVGGDSYEQYF
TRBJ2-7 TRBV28 CASSPLIGEQYF
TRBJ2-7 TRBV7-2 CASSPLGPTSGRAYEQYF
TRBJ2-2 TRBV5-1 CASSPRDSNTGELFF
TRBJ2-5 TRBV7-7 CASSFNPGTQETQYF
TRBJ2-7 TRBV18 CASSPRTVRSYEQYF
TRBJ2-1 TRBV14 CASSQDKTSRQFF
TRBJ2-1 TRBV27 CASSLVLVSEQFF
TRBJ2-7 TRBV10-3 CAIQKGQGNYEQYF
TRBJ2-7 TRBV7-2 CASSLELALSYEQYF
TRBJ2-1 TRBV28 CASQISGSSYNEQFF
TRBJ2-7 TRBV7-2 CASSLVGTPAGQYF
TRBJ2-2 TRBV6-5 CASSYWGTGELFF
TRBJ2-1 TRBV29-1 CSFGRAVSYNEQFF
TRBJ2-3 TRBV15 CATSKTRGPTDTQYF
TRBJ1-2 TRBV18 CASSPSGGVTYGYTF
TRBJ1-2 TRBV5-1 CASSLTADVNYGYTF
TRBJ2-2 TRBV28 CASGTAGPRLTGELFF
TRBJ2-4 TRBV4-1 CASQETGGKSKNIQYF
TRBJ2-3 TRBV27 CASSFQRLAGTDTQYF
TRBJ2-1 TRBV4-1 CASSQDARPSEQFF
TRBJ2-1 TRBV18 CASSPLDEQFF
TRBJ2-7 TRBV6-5 CASTMGQGSIEQYF
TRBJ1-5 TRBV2 CASSITGAGGNQPQHF
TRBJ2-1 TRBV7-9 CASSPDRGLNEQFF
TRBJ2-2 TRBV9 CASGSGSTATGELFF
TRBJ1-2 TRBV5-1 CASRALMDGIGPTLSYTF
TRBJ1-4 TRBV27 CASSSRPGRINEKLFF